Included here is one T cell receptor beta chain sequence, with context. The antigen it binds to is not known. No much larger clonotype is one base removed from it; base qualities were not supplied. To be included, a participant needed at least one PBMC sample from before ART initiation plus at least two post-ART samples. All participants with HIV were treated in the United States of America. Cryopreserved samples of roughly 0.85-11 million PBMC were thawed and washed before DNA extraction. At the time of the earliest PBMC sample, participants with HIV were aged between about 23 and 55 years. PBMC samples were contributed by each participant from 1-4 timepoints before ART initiation and 2-8 timepoints after ART initiation, with a median of 7 samples. For every participant, serial HIV viral load, CD4+ T-cell count, ART history and demographic data were obtained. A Qiagen kit on a QIAcube was used to extract genomic DNA from unsorted PBMC, with samples processed in batches of 12.

The data were taken from a study of long-term antiretroviral therapy in people with HIV (dated by TCRdb to the early 2020s). Some background on the complete study: The earliest samples were collected roughly a decade before the 2015 WHO recommendation for immediate ART, at a time when ART was usually postponed until CD4 counts fell. This retrospective serial study examined whether starting ART and sustained HIV suppression were associated with changes in the composition and diversity of the TRB repertoire in peripheral blood. A total of around 190 cryopreserved PBMC samples came from 30 adults with confirmed HIV infection and were collected serially over a mean of roughly six years (range 1-12). Eleven of the 30 participants with HIV were female. No cross-contamination during QIAcube processing was shown when test extractions of a monoclonal T-cell line were performed alongside about 33 polyclonal samples.

CDR1 SGHNT and CDR2 YENEEA are derived from the germline V gene. At the junction V is shortened by 5 bases and J by 1 base, with 14 bases in between. The CDR3 contains 15 residues, cysteine and phenylalanine counted. The only DNA kept is the CDR3, 45 bases in frame from the first base. Sequencing of the TRB variable region was done with the immunoSEQ hsTCRB v3.0 assay at survey level resolution. The target sequencing depth for TRB was roughly 35,000-50,000 T-cell genomes per sample. An Illumina MiSeq with a v3 150-cycle kit was used to sequence the pooled TRB libraries. The authors' analysis ran thus. Repertoire analysis ran in R within a reproducible Nextflow workflow covering QC, data transformation and analysis. LymphoSeq2, an R package for exploring AIRR-Seq data, was used to implement the custom analyses. A few samples that produced fewer than 5000 total TRB sequences were removed, so some 180 HIV repertoires were analyzed. Of the 188 retained HIV repertoires, under 65 were collected before and about 130 after ART initiation. Each repertoire was downsampled to 5000 TRB nucleotide sequences, and summary statistics were averaged across 100 downsampling iterations. The analysis kept only TRB sequences whose CDR3 regions were at least seven amino acids long. Diversity was measured with a Shannon entropy-derived clonality score and the Gini coefficient. In repertoire networks, the top 5000 CDR3 amino acid sequences were linked whenever an edit distance of one separated two sequences. GLIPH2 predicted antigen specificity groups and MHC restriction for TRB CDR3 amino acid sequences. Known CMV, EBV, HIV or tissue antigen associations were flagged by matching CDR3 amino acid sequences against VDJdb and McPAS-TCR. Pre-ART, post-ART and control groups were compared with Wilcoxon signed-rank tests and Holm-Bonferroni correction. Imported from immuneACCESS, the table was reduced by TCRdb to in-frame sequences with V and J called. These copies leave out some clones; in studies compared against another copy, an unresolved V gene accounts for under half, and the cause of the remainder is not known. For V, J and clone size, that table is used; D and trimming come from the DNA. For this sample there are tens of thousands of clones; 65% to 90% appear just once. Roughly 5% of the sample is held by the ten biggest clonotypes.

What the research found in general, with its limitations: Limited PBMC availability meant only the TCR beta chain was sequenced, without alpha chain pairing. Because pre-ART samples had limited cell numbers, profiling was done on unsorted PBMC rather than on sorted CD4+ and CD8+ T cells. The samples were dated from about 2003 to 2017, and the ART regimens that were used may be less effective than current ART regimens. Compared with controls, HIV repertoires had narrower CDR3 length ranges, and the network structure pointed to an antigen-experienced repertoire that shifted only slightly toward naive after ART. ART initiation was associated with a significant increase in TRB diversity, but diversity stayed significantly below transplant donor controls even after long-term ART. No data were available on ART adherence, viral resistance or therapy changes, limiting inferences about post-ART repertoire changes. Expanded TRB clones identified before ART initiation dominated the repertoire at all time points, although this dominance fluctuated and declined in many PLHIV after ART.

The material sequenced was unsorted PBMCs, taken 1.5 years after starting antiretroviral therapy. The sequence joins TRBV11-3 to TRBJ1-1, with TRBD1 perhaps the D gene, on 6 matching bases. The TCR was taken from a young man with HIV. The CDR3 in this case is CASSLTGFGNTEAFF. DNA sequence: TGTGCCAGCAGCCTTACAGGGTTTGGGAACACTGAAGCTTTCTTT.